These 13 T cell receptor beta chains share one sample of origin, sequenced in a study of shared clonotypes between healthy human individuals. TCRdb keeps only in-frame clones here, not all; method: immunoSEQ multiplex PCR. This table holds millions of clones, 90% to 95% found once. Sequencing was carried out using naive CD4+ T cells sorted from blood. As for subset: CD45RA+ positively selected. The receptors were sampled from a man aged 18 to 30 in good health.

This rearrangement joins TRBV19 to TRBJ1-2; the D gene is possibly TRBD1 (5 bases). The length of the CDR3 is 14 residues. Germline V gene lookup returns CDR1 LNHDA and CDR2 SQIVND (reference sequence). With 2 bases removed from V and 7 bases from J, the gap between germline ends came to 14 bases. The DNA for the CDR3 is TGTGCCAGTAGTATAAGTTCCGGGGACTTTGGCTACACCTTC. Translation gives CASSISSGDFGYTF.

This sequence joins TRBV27 and TRBJ2-7; D remains unclear. Trimming took off 6 bases at V and 4 bases at J, with 16 bases between the two ends. The CDR3 is 14 amino acids. The germline CDR1 and CDR2 sequences are MNHEY and SMNVEV (reference sequence). The DNA of the CDR3 is TGTGCCAGCAGCCCTCATTGGCTTCAATACGAGCAGTACTTC. It yields the protein CASSPHWLQYEQYF.

This CDR3 reads CAWSNRRTSGNTIYF. For the CDR3, the DNA is TGTGCCTGGAGTAACAGGCGGACCTCTGGAAACACCATATATTTT. J is TRBJ1-3 and V is TRBV30, with a weak D call TRBD1 (5 bases). Germline CDR1 GTSNPN, CDR2 SVGIG (reference sequence). The CDR3 runs 15 residues. The V and J ends lost 2 bases and 0 bases respectively, with 11 bases between them. The complete variable domain, with remaining parts taken from reference TRBV30 and TRBJ1-3, reads SQTIHQWPATLVQPVGSPLSLECTVEGTSNPNLYWYRQAAGRGLQLLFYSVGIGQISSEVPQNLSASRPQDRQFILSSKKLLLSDSGFYLCAWSNRRTSGNTIYFGEGSWLTVV.

DNA of the CDR3: TGTGCCACCAGCAGAAAAAGGGACGGGGAGCAGTACTTC. This encodes CATSRKRDGEQYF. The rearrangement links TRBV15 to TRBJ2-7; D might be TRBD1 or TRBD2, each matching 5 bases. CDR3 length equals 13 residues. V was trimmed by 2 bases and J by 7 bases, leaving 12 bases between them. Germline V lookup: CDR1 LNHNV, CDR2 YYDKDF (reference sequence).

The V call is TRBV6-1, the J call TRBJ1-1; D gene unclear. Trimming stripped 2 bases from V and 1 base from J, with 17 bases between. CDR3 length: 17 amino acids. Germline CDR1 and CDR2: MNHNS and SASEGT. The CDR3 region has the DNA TGTGCCAGCAGTGAAATGGGGTACGTAGGGAGGAACACTGAAGCTTTCTTT. Translating it yields CASSEMGYVGRNTEAFF.

The CDR3 nucleotides read TGTGCTAGTGGTTTGGTACGAGGGTTCACCCACAATGAGCAGTTCTTC. Its translation: CASGLVRGFTHNEQFF. This rearrangement joins TRBV12-5 to TRBJ2-1; D is possibly TRBD2 (5 bases). V lost 0 bases and J lost 5, with 14 bases in between. This CDR3 region has 16 residues. The V gene's germline CDR1 is LGHNT and CDR2 FRNRAP. Together with reference TRBV12-5 and TRBJ2-1, the CDR3 gives the full variable domain: DARVTQTPRHKVTEMGQEVTMRCQPILGHNTVFWYRQTMMQGLELLAYFRNRAPLDDSGMPKDRFSAEMPDATLATLKIQPSEPRDSAVYFCASGLVRGFTHNEQFFGPGTRLTVL.

The chain uses TRBV28 and TRBJ1-1; D not resolved. Germline values: CDR1 MDHEN, CDR2 SYDVKM. CDR3 length equals 15 residues. Deletions cut 8 bases from V and 4 bases from J, with 20 bases between. The CDR3 is CASAIPTPSVTEAFF. The CDR3, as DNA: TGTGCCAGCGCCATCCCGACACCCTCGGTCACTGAAGCTTTCTTT. Variable domain in full (rest from reference TRBV28 and TRBJ1-1): DVKVTQSSRYLVKRTGEKVFLECVQDMDHENMFWYRQDPGLGLRLIYFSYDVKMKEKGDIPEGYSVSREKKERFSLILESASTNQTSMYLCASAIPTPSVTEAFFGQGTRLTVV.

The chain carries TRBV28 and TRBJ1-5; unclear D gene. The CDR3 is 15 residues long. Trimming cost V 7 bases and J 4 bases, with 17 bases left between them. Germline CDR1 MDHEN, CDR2 SYDVKM. The CDR3 sequence is CASNNPGIGNQPQHF. The CDR3 DNA is TGTGCCAGCAACAACCCGGGGATTGGGAATCAGCCCCAGCATTTT.

As regards this clone: Other DNA sequences from this sample encode an identical CDR3 as well. The chain combines TRBV10-1 with TRBJ1-2, with D possibly matching TRBD1 (5 bases). The CDR3 totals 12 residues. Germline-derived CDR1 and CDR2 are WNHNN and SYGVQD (reference sequence). V lost 5 bases and J lost 2, with 6 bases in between. The DNA for the CDR3 is TGCGCCAGCAGTCCAGGGAACTATGGCTACACCTTC. As protein: CASSPGNYGYTF.

This chain uses TRBV5-4 with TRBJ2-3; perhaps TRBD1 as D (6 bases). Germline lookup yields CDR1 SGHNT and CDR2 YYREEE (reference sequence). Trimming stripped 4 bases from V and 3 bases from J, with 12 bases between. This CDR3 is 14 amino acids long. CDR3 DNA sequence: TGTGCCAGCAGCATAGGACAGAAGACAGATACGCAGTATTTT. Protein: CASSIGQKTDTQYF.

The genes are TRBV19 and TRBJ1-1; D possibly corresponds to TRBD1 (5 bases). The germline V gene has CDR1 LNHDA and CDR2 SQIVND (reference sequence). CDR3 size: 15 residues. V was clipped by 4 bases and J by 8 bases, with 20 bases between them. Written as DNA, the CDR3 is TGTGCCAGTAGTAGGAACCCAGGGATTAGTATGGAAGCTTTCTTT. It encodes CASSRNPGISMEAFF.

The chain uses TRBV2 and TRBJ2-3, with TRBD1 matching 7 bases. The CDR3 runs 15 residues. Per germline, CDR1 SNHLY and CDR2 FYNNEI. The ends lost 5 bases at V and 2 bases at J; junction bases unmatched: 7. The CDR3 reads CASSPTGTDTDTQYF. The CDR3, as DNA: TGTGCCAGCAGTCCAACCGGGACAGACACAGATACGCAGTATTTT.

The chain employs TRBV30 and TRBJ1-4; no clear D gene. Trimming removed 2 bases from V and 7 bases from J, with 8 bases in between. Looked up from germline, CDR1 is GTSNPN and CDR2 is SVGIG (reference sequence). The CDR3 is 12 amino acids. DNA of the CDR3: TGTGCCTGGAGTCACCCGGGTGAAAAACTGTTTTTT. It yields the protein CAWSHPGEKLFF.